This T cell receptor (beta chain) was sequenced in a study of neurological immune-mediated disorders (dated by TCRdb to between 2018 and 2021). Regarding the research as a whole: Among the approximately 35 multiple sclerosis patients, roughly 31 had relapsing-remitting MS and 3 had secondary progressive MS. Using UMI-based sequencing, the study compared peripheral blood TCR-beta repertoires from patients with HTLV-I-associated myelopathy (HAM/TSP), patients with multiple sclerosis, and healthy controls. Longitudinal samples, technical triplicates and paired sorted CD4+ and CD8+ T-cell subsets, alongside PBMC samples, were included among the approximately 110 TCR-beta libraries. The cohort comprised roughly 65 subjects: roughly 15 HAM/TSP patients, 34 multiple sclerosis patients and 20 healthy controls.

cDNA was synthesized by template-switch 5'RACE using a primer carrying a 10-nucleotide random unique molecular identifier by which each TCR transcript was tagged. Every sequencing run yielded over 170 million TCR-beta sequences covering 15-18 subjects. The RNeasy kit was used to extract total RNA. The KAPA Real-time Library Amplification kit was used to amplify TCR-beta VDJ regions with primers for the TCR constant region and the 5'RACE anchor. Sample indexes and Illumina adaptors were added in a first PCR, after which library yield was increased in a second PCR. After Ampure bead purification, the roughly 650 bp TCR product was size-selected on a 2% E-gel SizeSelection system. Library quality was checked on a Bioanalyzer, concentration was measured with Qubit, and libraries were quantified with the Kapa Library Quantification kit before pooling. Paired-end 2 x 150 bp sequencing of the libraries was performed on an Illumina HiSeq 2500. To increase sequence diversity, roughly 24-31% phiX was spiked into each library pool. The original pipeline was this. The quality-filtered reads were processed with the UMI-based MiGEC pipeline, whose error correction step removed more than 85% of the raw TCR sequences. VDJ genes were aligned to IMGT germline references, and each clonotype was defined by a unique CDR3 amino acid sequence together with V-J genes. Clonal expansion, Shannon diversity and CDR3 relatedness were evaluated with VDJtools (CalcPairwiseDistances, ClusterSamples), while phylogenetic trees were built in CLCbio workbench. A clone was classed as expanded if it had 8 or more unique UMIs, a cutoff based on coefficient-of-variation modelling across technical triplicates. Using fastp at Q25 and MiXCR, TCRdb reprocessed the public reads and kept productive beta chains. Every entry covers one CDR3 protein and lists the most common genes and DNA from its rows. The V and J calls shown here were made by TCRdb, not taken from the authors' results. The sample has more than 45,000 distinct CDR3 sequences on record, roughly 2.5% of them singletons. Of the sample, 3% is held by the ten largest clones.

This clonotype was recorded at least ten times. Its antigen has not been determined. No base quality values were provided; no much bigger clone lies one nucleotide off. Overall results and qualifications from the work: No clinical or MRI features were associated with the MS cluster, and the authors said that larger cohorts are needed. In phylogenetic analysis, the repertoires of 18 of 34 MS patients grouped into a cluster of related CDR3 sequences, which suggests a possible signature at the repertoire level. Expanded clones from different subjects shared no identical CDR3 amino acid sequences, which suggests that TCR-beta repertoires were private in all groups. TCR clonal expansion was highest in HAM/TSP patients and lowest in MS patients, with MS patients falling below even healthy controls.

The CDR3 covers 15 residues, taking in both the cysteine and the phenylalanine. The read is trimmed to its CDR3 DNA, 45 bases read in frame from base 1. CDR1 and CDR2 (SQVTM, ANQGSEA) derive from the germline V gene. Trimming at the junction amounts to 2 bases on V and 1 base on J, and the germline ends lie 14 bases apart. Unsorted PBMC libraries were generated from 2 million PBMCs stored in RNAlater at -80 °C until RNA extraction. The multiple sclerosis patients were enrolled in a US clinical protocol that evaluated disease progression with magnetic resonance imaging. PBMCs were separated from peripheral blood using Ficoll-Hypaque density gradient centrifugation and then cryopreserved in liquid nitrogen.

The rearranged segments are TRBV29-1 and TRBJ1-2, with the D gene too uncertain to name. Material: PBMCs. The TCR sequence derives from a middle-aged man with multiple sclerosis. The nucleotide sequence is TGCAGCGTTGAATTAGAGGGCCGTATTAACTATGGCTACACCTTC. It specifies CSVELEGRINYGYTF.